The clone carrying this T cell receptor (beta chain) was observed many times. The CDR3 is 16 amino acids. V shed 11 bases and J 2 bases; nucleotides not matched to a gene: 15. Germline V gives CDR1 MNHEY, CDR2 SVGAGI. This entry is derived from a study of early T cells in non-severe SARS-CoV-2 infection. Via MiXCR, TCRdb re-called the 5' RACE reads, giving one row per CDR3 protein. The data show under 45,000 distinct CDR3 sequences, about 5.3% seen once. The sequence was obtained from an adult who was a healthcare worker with PCR-confirmed SARS-CoV-2 infection or an uninfected control (not recorded which). The source was whole blood, collected at baseline. The gene calls are TRBV6-5 and TRBJ2-3; TRBD2 agrees at 8 bases. CDR3 sequence: CASSSIASGYTDTQYF. The CDR3 DNA is TGTGCCTCATCCTCTATCGCTAGCGGGTACACAGATACGCAGTATTTT.